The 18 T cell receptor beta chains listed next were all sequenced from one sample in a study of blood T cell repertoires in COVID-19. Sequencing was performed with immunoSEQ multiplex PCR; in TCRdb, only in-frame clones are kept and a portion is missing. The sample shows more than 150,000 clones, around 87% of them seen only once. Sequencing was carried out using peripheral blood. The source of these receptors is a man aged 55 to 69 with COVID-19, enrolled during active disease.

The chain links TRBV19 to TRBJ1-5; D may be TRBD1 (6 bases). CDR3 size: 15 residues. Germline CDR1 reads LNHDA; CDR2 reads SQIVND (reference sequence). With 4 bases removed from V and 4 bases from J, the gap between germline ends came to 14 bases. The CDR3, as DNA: TGTGCCAGTAGTACGACCCCTCAGGGGAATCAGCCCCAGCATTTT. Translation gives CASSTTPQGNQPQHF.

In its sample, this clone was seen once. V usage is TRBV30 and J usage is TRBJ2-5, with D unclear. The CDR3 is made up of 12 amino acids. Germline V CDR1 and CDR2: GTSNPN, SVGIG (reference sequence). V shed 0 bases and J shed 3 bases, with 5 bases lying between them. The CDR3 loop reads CAWSVAEETQYF. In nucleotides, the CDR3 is TGTGCCTGGAGTGTAGCCGAAGAGACCCAGTACTTC.

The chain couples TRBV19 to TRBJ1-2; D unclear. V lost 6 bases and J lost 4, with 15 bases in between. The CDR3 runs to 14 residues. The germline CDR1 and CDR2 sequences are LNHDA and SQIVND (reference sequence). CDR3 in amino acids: CASRGPGGGYGYTF. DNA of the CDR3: TGTGCCAGTAGAGGACCTGGCGGAGGCTATGGCTACACCTTC. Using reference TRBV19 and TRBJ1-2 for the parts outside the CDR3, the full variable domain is DGGITQSPKYLFRKEGQNVTLSCEQNLNHDAMYWYRQDPGQGLRLIYYSQIVNDFQKGDIAEGYSVSREKKESFPLTVTSAQKNPTAFYLCASRGPGGGYGYTFGSGTRLTVV.

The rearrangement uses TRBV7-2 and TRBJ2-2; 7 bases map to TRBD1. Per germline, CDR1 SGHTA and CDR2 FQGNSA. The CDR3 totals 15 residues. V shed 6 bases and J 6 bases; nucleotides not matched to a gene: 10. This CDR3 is CASRGQKHESGELFF. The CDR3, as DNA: TGTGCCAGCAGGGGACAGAAACACGAGTCCGGGGAGCTGTTTTTT.

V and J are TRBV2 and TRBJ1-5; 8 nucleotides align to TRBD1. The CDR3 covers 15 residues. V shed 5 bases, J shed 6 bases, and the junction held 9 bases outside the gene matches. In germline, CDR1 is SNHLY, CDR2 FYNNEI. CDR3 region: CASSRQGITSQPQHF. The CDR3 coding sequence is TGTGCCAGCAGTCGACAGGGGATCACGAGTCAGCCCCAGCATTTT.

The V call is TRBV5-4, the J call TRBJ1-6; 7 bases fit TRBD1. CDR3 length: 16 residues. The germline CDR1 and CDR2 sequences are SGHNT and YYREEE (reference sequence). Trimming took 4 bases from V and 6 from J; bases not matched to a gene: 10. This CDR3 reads CASSREAGGSNSPLHF. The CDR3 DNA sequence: TGTGCCAGCAGCAGGGAGGCAGGGGGAAGTAATTCACCCCTCCACTTT.

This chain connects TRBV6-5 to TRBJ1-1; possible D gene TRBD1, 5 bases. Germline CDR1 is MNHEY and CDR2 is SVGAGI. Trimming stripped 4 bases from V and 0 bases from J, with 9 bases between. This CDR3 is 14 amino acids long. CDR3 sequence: CASSSLQVNTEAFF. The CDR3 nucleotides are TGTGCCAGCAGTTCGCTACAGGTGAACACTGAAGCTTTCTTT.

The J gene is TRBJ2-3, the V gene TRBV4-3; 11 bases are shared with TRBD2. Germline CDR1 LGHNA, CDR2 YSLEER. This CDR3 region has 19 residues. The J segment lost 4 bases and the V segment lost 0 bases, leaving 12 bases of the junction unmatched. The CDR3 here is CASSQEVSGGAQSPDTQYF. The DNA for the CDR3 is TGCGCCAGCAGCCAAGAGGTTAGCGGGGGGGCCCAATCCCCAGATACGCAGTATTTT.

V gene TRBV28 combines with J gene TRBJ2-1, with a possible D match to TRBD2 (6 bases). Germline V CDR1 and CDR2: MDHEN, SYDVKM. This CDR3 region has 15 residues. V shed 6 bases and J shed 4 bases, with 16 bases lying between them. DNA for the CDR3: TGTGCCAGCAGGATCCGGGACGGGGGATACAATGAGCAGTTCTTC. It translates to CASRIRDGGYNEQFF.

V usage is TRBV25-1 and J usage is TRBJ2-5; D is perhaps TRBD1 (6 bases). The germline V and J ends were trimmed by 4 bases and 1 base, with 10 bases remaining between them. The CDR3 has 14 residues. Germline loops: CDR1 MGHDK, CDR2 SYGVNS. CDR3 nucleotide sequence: TGTGCCAGCAGTGCCGGACAGCCCCAAGAGACCCAGTACTTC. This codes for CASSAGQPQETQYF.

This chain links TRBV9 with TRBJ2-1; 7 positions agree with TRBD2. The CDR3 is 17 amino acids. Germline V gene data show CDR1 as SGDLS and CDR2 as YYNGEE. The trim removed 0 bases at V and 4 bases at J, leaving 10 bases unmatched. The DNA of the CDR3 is TGTGCCAGCAGCGTAGTTGCTGAGTCTAGCGGTTACAATGAGCAGTTCTTC. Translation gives CASSVVAESSGYNEQFF.

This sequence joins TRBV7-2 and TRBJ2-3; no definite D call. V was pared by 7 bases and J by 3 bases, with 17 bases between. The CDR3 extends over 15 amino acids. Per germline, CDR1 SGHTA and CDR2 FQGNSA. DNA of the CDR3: TGTGCCAGCATCCTTCTCCCGTTCACAACAGATACGCAGTATTTT. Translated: CASILLPFTTDTQYF.

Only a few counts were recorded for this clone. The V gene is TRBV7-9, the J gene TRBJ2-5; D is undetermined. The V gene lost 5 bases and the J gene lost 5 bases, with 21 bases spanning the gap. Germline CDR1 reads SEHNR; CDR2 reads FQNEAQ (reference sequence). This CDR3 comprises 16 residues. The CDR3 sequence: CASSPTLLFGSETQYF. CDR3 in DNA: TGTGCCAGCAGCCCAACCCTTCTTTTTGGCTCCGAGACCCAGTACTTC.

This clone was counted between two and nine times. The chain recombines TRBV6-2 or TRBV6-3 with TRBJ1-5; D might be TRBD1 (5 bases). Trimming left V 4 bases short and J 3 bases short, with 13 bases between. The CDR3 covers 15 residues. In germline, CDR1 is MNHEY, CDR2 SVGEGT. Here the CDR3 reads CASSLVWGYNQPQHF. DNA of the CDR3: TGTGCCAGCAGTTTGGTTTGGGGCTACAATCAGCCCCAGCATTTT.

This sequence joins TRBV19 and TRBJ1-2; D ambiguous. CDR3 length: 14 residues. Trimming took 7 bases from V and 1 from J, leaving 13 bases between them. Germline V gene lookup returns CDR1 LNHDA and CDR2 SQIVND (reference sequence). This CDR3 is CASNLNRDNYGYTF. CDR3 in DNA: TGTGCCAGTAATCTAAACAGAGATAACTATGGCTACACCTTC.

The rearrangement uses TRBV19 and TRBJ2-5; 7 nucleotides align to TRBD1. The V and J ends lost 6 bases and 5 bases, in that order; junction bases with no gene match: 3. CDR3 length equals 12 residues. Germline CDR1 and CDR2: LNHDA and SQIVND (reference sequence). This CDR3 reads CASRAQGETQYF. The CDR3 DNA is TGTGCCAGTAGAGCACAGGGGGAGACCCAGTACTTC.

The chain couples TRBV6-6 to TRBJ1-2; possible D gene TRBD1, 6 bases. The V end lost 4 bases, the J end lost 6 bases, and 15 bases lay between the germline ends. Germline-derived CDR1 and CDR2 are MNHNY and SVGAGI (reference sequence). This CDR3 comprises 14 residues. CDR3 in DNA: TGTGCCAGCAGTTCCAGGTCGGCAGGGGATGGCTACACCTTC. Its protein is CASSSRSAGDGYTF.

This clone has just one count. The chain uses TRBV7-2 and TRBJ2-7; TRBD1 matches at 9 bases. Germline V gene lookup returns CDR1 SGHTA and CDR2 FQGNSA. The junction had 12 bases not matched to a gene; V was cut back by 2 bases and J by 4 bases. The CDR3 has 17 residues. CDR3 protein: CASSLSGGTGFFYEQYF. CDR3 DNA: TGTGCCAGCAGCTTAAGCGGTGGGACAGGGTTTTTTTACGAGCAGTACTTC. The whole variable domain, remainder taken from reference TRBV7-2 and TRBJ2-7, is GAGVSQSPSNKVTEKGKDVELRCDPISGHTALYWYRQSLGQGLEFLIYFQGNSAPDKSGLPSDRFSAERTGGSVSTLTIQRTQQEDSAVYLCASSLSGGTGFFYEQYFGPGTRLTVT.